The 18 T cell receptor beta chains below were found in one sample sequenced in a study of CD8 T cells in Susac syndrome. A quantity of about 0.5 to 1 ug RNA underwent reverse transcription using random hexamers. TCRdb ran MiXCR on the immunoSEQ multiplex PCR reads and lists one entry per CDR3 protein. This sample yields about 71,000 distinct CDR3 sequences, of which roughly 95% are seen a single time; more than 0.09% belongs to the top ten. The sequenced material came from CD4+ T cells from PBMCs. Every receptor here comes from a human donor with multiple sclerosis.

V and J are TRBV5-1 and TRBJ2-1; 8 bases align to TRBD2. From germline, CDR1 is SGHRS and CDR2 YFSETQ. CDR3 length: 16 residues. J lost 0 bases, V lost 8 bases, and 10 bases had no gene match. The CDR3 DNA reads as TGCGCCAGTACTCCGGGGGGGCCAGACTCCTACAATGAGCAGTTCTTC. It specifies CASTPGGPDSYNEQFF.

This chain joins TRBV3-1 and TRBJ2-2; 11 bases match TRBD1. J lost 2 bases, V lost 4 bases, and 3 bases had no gene match. The CDR3 consists of 16 residues. Germline V gene sequence: CDR1 LGHDT, CDR2 YNNKEL (reference sequence). The CDR3 nucleotides read TGTGCCAGCAGCCTTGGACAGGGGGCAAACACCGGGGAGCTGTTTTTT. It translates to CASSLGQGANTGELFF.

This chain joins TRBV6-2 or TRBV6-3 and TRBJ2-7; tentatively, D is TRBD1 (7 bases). The length of the CDR3 is 14 residues. Germline V CDR1 and CDR2: MNHEY, SVGEGT. Trimming removed 6 bases from V and 4 bases from J, with 16 bases in between. The CDR3 coding sequence is TGTGCCAGCAGAACTCCAGGGGGAGGTTACGAGCAGTACTTC. This encodes CASRTPGGGYEQYF.

V is TRBV19 and J is TRBJ1-1; the match to TRBD1 covers 7 bases. The V and J ends lost 7 bases and 2 bases, in that order; junction bases with no gene match: 4. Germline V CDR1 and CDR2: LNHDA, SQIVND (reference sequence). This CDR3 comprises 13 residues. The CDR3 sequence: CASMGQLNTEAFF. The DNA for the CDR3 is TGTGCCAGTATGGGACAGCTTAACACTGAAGCTTTCTTT.

The chain uses TRBV12-3 or TRBV12-4 and TRBJ2-7; a possible D gene is TRBD1 (5 bases). The CDR3 sequence is 14 residues long. Trimming stripped 2 bases from V and 2 bases from J, with 10 bases between. CDR3 in DNA: TGTGCCAGCAGTTTACCCGAGGACACCTACGAGCAGTACTTC. Protein sequence: CASSLPEDTYEQYF.

The CDR3 region is CASSIDPTGTSGTDTQYF. Written as DNA, the CDR3 is TGTGCCAGTAGTATAGATCCCACAGGGACGTCCGGCACAGATACGCAGTATTTT. V and J are TRBV19 and TRBJ2-3; D may be TRBD1 (6 bases). The CDR3 loop spans 18 amino acids. Germline V CDR1 and CDR2: LNHDA, SQIVND (reference sequence). V was clipped by 0 bases and J by 1 base, with 17 bases between them. Using reference TRBV19 and TRBJ2-3 for the parts outside the CDR3, the full variable domain is DGGITQSPKYLFRKEGQNVTLSCEQNLNHDAMYWYRQDPGQGLRLIYYSQIVNDFQKGDIAEGYSVSREKKESFPLTVTSAQKNPTAFYLCASSIDPTGTSGTDTQYFGPGTRLTVL.

The CDR3 is CASSVEGSSTDTQYF. As DNA, the CDR3 is TGCGCCAGCAGCGTTGAAGGGTCTAGCACAGATACGCAGTATTTT. The genes are TRBV5-1 and TRBJ2-3, with D uncertain. CDR1 and CDR2 (germline): SGHRS, YFSETQ. The CDR3 is made up of 15 amino acids. With 4 bases removed from V and 0 bases from J, the gap between germline ends came to 12 bases.

The rearrangement joins TRBV20-1 to TRBJ2-5; TRBD2 is a possible D gene (5 bases). Germline assignment: CDR1 DFQATT and CDR2 SNEGSKA (reference sequence). Between the trimmed V and J ends, which lost 6 bases and 3 bases, there was a span of 14 bases. The CDR3 covers 13 residues. The CDR3 here is CSATTRVEETQYF. As DNA, the CDR3 is TGCAGTGCCACCACTAGAGTAGAAGAGACCCAGTACTTC.

The chain joins TRBV7-8 to TRBJ2-7; D is ambiguous. The V end lost 5 bases, the J end lost 3 bases, and 11 bases lay between the germline ends. There are 13 residues in the CDR3. Germline-derived CDR1 and CDR2 are SGHVS and FQNEAQ. The chain's CDR3 is CASSHRVFYEQYF. For the CDR3, the DNA is TGTGCCAGCAGCCACCGGGTTTTCTACGAGCAGTACTTC.

This sequence joins TRBV29-1 and TRBJ1-6; 7 bases agree with TRBD1. Germline-derived CDR1 and CDR2 are SQVTM and ANQGSEA. The trim removed 5 bases at V and 10 bases at J, leaving 8 bases unmatched. CDR3 length equals 13 residues. CDR3 DNA sequence: TGCAGCGTTCGGGCAGGGGGTGACTCACCCCTCCACTTT. Residues: CSVRAGGDSPLHF. Using reference TRBV29-1 and TRBJ1-6 for the parts outside the CDR3, the full variable domain is SAVISQKPSRDICQRGTSLTIQCQVDSQVTMMFWYRQQPGQSLTLIATANQGSEATYESGFVIDKFPISRPNLTFSTLTVSNMSPEDSSIYLCSVRAGGDSPLHFGNGTRLTVT.

The chain is built from TRBV9 and TRBJ1-1; tentatively, D is TRBD1 (6 bases). Germline lookup yields CDR1 SGDLS and CDR2 YYNGEE. With 4 bases removed from V and 3 bases from J, the gap between germline ends came to 13 bases. The CDR3 is 14 residues long. CDR3 loop: CASSRRGMDTEAFF. The CDR3 bases are TGTGCCAGCAGCCGCAGGGGAATGGACACTGAAGCTTTCTTT.

The CDR3 DNA follows: TGTGCCAGCAGCGTAGATCCCGGGGCCCTTGAGGCCGGGGAGCTGTTTTTT. Its translation: CASSVDPGALEAGELFF. The chain links TRBV9 to TRBJ2-2; the D gene could be TRBD1 or TRBD2 (5 bases each). Per germline, CDR1 SGDLS and CDR2 YYNGEE. The CDR3 runs to 17 residues. Trimming took 0 bases from V and 6 from J, leaving 18 bases between them.

The J gene is TRBJ2-1, the V gene TRBV6-5; 10 bases align to TRBD2. The CDR3 is made up of 16 amino acids. The V gene's germline CDR1 is MNHEY and CDR2 SVGAGI. The J segment lost 7 bases and the V segment lost 4 bases, leaving 10 bases of the junction unmatched. The CDR3 is CASSSESAGGRNEQFF. CDR3 DNA sequence: TGTGCCAGCAGTTCGGAGTCAGCGGGGGGGCGTAATGAGCAGTTCTTC.

The chain carries TRBV20-1 and TRBJ2-1; 11 nucleotides align to TRBD2. Looked up from germline, CDR1 is DFQATT and CDR2 is SNEGSKA (reference sequence). Trimming removed 6 bases from V and 7 bases from J; junction bases left unmatched: 8. This CDR3 has 14 residues. The CDR3 region has the DNA TGCAGTGCCCCGACTAGCGGGGAGTGGAATGAGCAGTTCTTC. This translates into CSAPTSGEWNEQFF.

The chain uses TRBV11-2 and TRBJ2-5; D is undetermined. This CDR3 comprises 12 residues. The ends were cut back, 0 bases at V and 5 bases at J, with 4 bases in the middle. The germline V gene encodes CDR1 SGHAT and CDR2 FQNNGV. This CDR3 reads CASSLDFETQYF. The CDR3 region has the DNA TGTGCCAGCAGCTTAGATTTCGAGACCCAGTACTTC. Full variable domain (remainder filled in from reference TRBV11-2 and TRBJ2-5): EAGVAQSPRYKIIEKRQSVAFWCNPISGHATLYWYQQILGQGPKLLIQFQNNGVVDDSQLPKDRFSAERLKGVDSTLKIQPAKLEDSAVYLCASSLDFETQYFGPGTRLLVL.

This clonotype was picked up one time. J is TRBJ2-1 and V is TRBV2, with D possibly being TRBD2 (5 bases). V gave up 5 bases and J gave up 4 bases, with 6 bases separating them. The CDR3 totals 12 residues. Germline V lookup: CDR1 SNHLY, CDR2 FYNNEI. As DNA, the CDR3 is TGTGCCAGCAGTCGACTATACAATGAGCAGTTCTTC. This sequence encodes CASSRLYNEQFF. Using reference TRBV2 and TRBJ2-1 for the parts outside the CDR3, the full variable domain is EPEVTQTPSHQVTQMGQEVILRCVPISNHLYFYWYRQILGQKVEFLVSFYNNEISEKSEIFDDQFSVERPDGSNFTLKIRSTKLEDSAMYFCASSRLYNEQFFGPGTRLTVL.

The chain employs TRBV7-2 and TRBJ1-4; 7 nucleotides match TRBD1. CDR1 and CDR2 (germline): SGHTA, FQGNSA. This CDR3 spans 14 amino acids. V shed 1 base and J 8 bases; nucleotides not matched to a gene: 4. CDR3 loop: CASSLGGGGEKLFF. DNA for the CDR3: TGTGCCAGCAGCTTAGGTGGAGGGGGCGAAAAACTGTTTTTT.

This chain links TRBV24-1 with TRBJ2-1, with 8 nucleotides matching TRBD2. V trimming: 4 bases; J trimming: 4 bases; junction bases outside the gene matches: 8. The germline V gene has CDR1 KGHDR and CDR2 SFDVKD. This CDR3 has 16 residues. The CDR3 is CATSDISGGDYNEQFF. The CDR3 DNA is TGTGCCACCAGTGACATAAGCGGGGGAGATTACAATGAGCAGTTCTTC.